These T cell receptor beta chains were read from a single sample in a study of cytomegalovirus exposure and HLA in healthy donors. Profiled with immunoSEQ multiplex PCR; TCRdb holds only in-frame clones, not every one. The data contain 100,000 to 150,000 clones, 83% of them singletons. The sequencing input was PBMCs. These receptors all come from a woman between 40 and 50 years old in good health and CMV-seropositive. CDR3s include the opening cysteine and the closing phenylalanine or tryptophan. Fields, in order: D gene, J gene, clone size, V gene, CDR3 DNA, CDR3 protein. A D gene is named only where the DNA matches it firmly. Size tells how often a clone was seen (once, few, many) or the class of an expanded clone, and some rows leave it out.

D: TRBD2; J: TRBJ2-1; size: NA; V: TRBV7-3; DNA: TGTGCCAGCAGCTTAGTTCTAGCGGGACACAATGAGCAGTTCTTC; CDR3: CASSLVLAGHNEQFF
D: TRBD2; J: TRBJ2-7; size: NA; V: TRBV6-1; DNA: TGTGCCAGCACCGGGACTAGCGGGAGTTCCTACGAGCAGTACTTC; CDR3: CASTGTSGSSYEQYF
D: NA; J: TRBJ1-1; size: NA; V: TRBV19; DNA: TGTGCCAGTAGTAACTTCGCAGAGAACAGTGAAGCTTTCTTT; CDR3: CASSNFAENSEAFF
D: TRBD1; J: TRBJ2-3; size: few; V: TRBV2; DNA: TGTGCCAGCAGCGGACAGGCGTTGACAGATACGCAGTATTTT; CDR3: CASSGQALTDTQYF
D: NA; J: TRBJ1-5; size: NA; V: TRBV19; DNA: TGTGCCAGTAGTTGGAGGGGTATAGGCAATCAGCCCCAGCATTTT; CDR3: CASSWRGIGNQPQHF
D: TRBD2; J: TRBJ2-7; size: NA; V: TRBV6-6; DNA: TGTGCCAGCAGACTAGGACTAGCGGCCTACGAGCAGTACTTC; CDR3: CASRLGLAAYEQYF
D: NA; J: TRBJ2-1; size: NA; V: TRBV4-1; DNA: TGCGCCAGCAGCCTCCCCCCTTTCCGGGAGTGGCCTCCTGAGCAGTTCTTC; CDR3: CASSLPPFREWPPEQFF
D: TRBD2; J: TRBJ2-3; size: NA; V: TRBV9; DNA: TGTGCCAGCAGCGTATTGGCGGGAGGCACAGATACGCAGTATTTT; CDR3: CASSVLAGGTDTQYF
D: NA; J: TRBJ2-2; size: NA; V: TRBV7-3; DNA: TGTGCCAGCAGCCGACGGGAGAGTAGGACCGGGGAGCTGTTTTTT; CDR3: CASSRRESRTGELFF
D: TRBD2; J: TRBJ2-1; size: NA; V: TRBV30; DNA: TGTGCCTGGAGTCTCGGACTAGCGGGAGGGAATGAGCAGTTCTTC; CDR3: CAWSLGLAGGNEQFF
D: NA; J: TRBJ2-7; size: NA; V: TRBV5-5; DNA: TGTGCCAGCAGCCGCGACTACGAGCAGTACTTC; CDR3: CASSRDYEQYF
D: NA; J: TRBJ2-7; size: NA; V: TRBV5-1; DNA: TGCGCCAGCAGCCGAGGACAGACCGCAGACGAGCAGTACTTC; CDR3: CASSRGQTADEQYF
D: TRBD2; J: TRBJ2-1; size: NA; V: TRBV18; DNA: TGTGCCAGCTCACGGGCGCATACTAGCGGGGGCGCCTACAATGAGCAGTTCTTC; CDR3: CASSRAHTSGGAYNEQFF
D: TRBD2; J: TRBJ2-3; size: NA; V: TRBV5-1; DNA: TGCGCCAGCAGATTCGCGGGAGATGGTACAGATACGCAGTATTTT; CDR3: CASRFAGDGTDTQYF
D: NA; J: TRBJ2-7; size: NA; V: TRBV27; DNA: TGTGCCAGCAGTTCCCCAGGGTTTAGCGAGCAGTACTTC; CDR3: CASSSPGFSEQYF
D: NA; J: TRBJ1-1; size: NA; V: TRBV14; DNA: TGTGCCAGCAGCCAAGATCTGGGCAGGGGAGCTTTCTTT; CDR3: CASSQDLGRGAFF
D: TRBD1; J: TRBJ2-2; size: NA; V: TRBV2; DNA: TGTGCCAGCATAGATTCTCCAGGGGGCATCACCGGGGAGCTGTTTTTT; CDR3: CASIDSPGGITGELFF
D: TRBD2; J: TRBJ2-7; size: NA; V: TRBV6-5; DNA: TGTGCCAGCCGGGCGTCTAGCGGGGTCTACGAGCAGTACTTC; CDR3: CASRASSGVYEQYF
D: NA; J: TRBJ1-2; size: NA; V: TRBV14; DNA: TGTGCCAGCAGCCAAGTACCAGATGGCTACACCTTC; CDR3: CASSQVPDGYTF
D: NA; J: TRBJ1-3; size: NA; V: TRBV27; DNA: TGTGCCAGCAGTTTATTTGCAGGAGGAAACACCATATATTTT; CDR3: CASSLFAGGNTIYF
D: NA; J: TRBJ2-7; size: NA; V: TRBV18; DNA: TGTGCCAGCTCACCGAGCTTAGCGCATTACGAGCAGTACTTC; CDR3: CASSPSLAHYEQYF